This TCR beta chain stems from a study of T cells in Graves' hyperthyroidism and ophthalmopathy. This clonotype was observed at least ten times. Its matching antigen is unknown. In the ophthalmopathy cohort, Clinical Activity Score was at least 3, NOSPECS grade at least 4, and duration under 3 months. CDR1 and CDR2 (germline): MNHEY, SVGEGT. The CDR3 consists of 20 residues. Trimming cost V 0 bases and J 3 bases; bases outside gene matches: 14. RNA transcripts provided the source from which TCR beta CDR3 regions were amplified. The study used the HTBI primer set for a first-round RT-PCR of the TCR CDR3. One entry per CDR3 protein, called by TCRdb with MiXCR from the multiplex PCR reads. The sample contains some 490,000 distinct CDR3 sequences, about 16% of which appear only once. Study-wide results and limits: Ophthalmopathy cases were set apart from stable hyperthyroidism by a 13 V-J model.

Specimen: blood. The origin of this receptor is a woman aged 30 to 39 with Graves' ophthalmopathy. The chain links TRBV6-2 or TRBV6-3 to TRBJ2-1, with 10 bases identical to TRBD2. The CDR3 region is CASSYSSSGRLVEHYNEQFF. As DNA, the CDR3 is TGTGCCAGCAGTTACTCGAGTAGCGGGAGGTTGGTCGAGCACTACAATGAGCAGTTCTTC.